The 6 T cell receptor beta chains given below trace back to one sample, sequenced in a study of OX40 agonist ivuxolimab in advanced cancers. Assay used: immunoSEQ multiplex PCR; TCRdb lists only in-frame clones, some missing. Here the sample spans tens of thousands of clones, 92% being singletons. The starting material was CD4+ or CD8+ T cells sorted from blood, obtained in a trial of the OX40 agonist ivuxolimab. Receptor source: an adult with an advanced solid tumor such as melanoma, head and neck, liver or kidney cancer.

This chain uses TRBV19 with TRBJ1-4, with unresolved D. The CDR3 covers 13 residues. Germline loops: CDR1 LNHDA, CDR2 SQIVND (reference sequence). Trimming shortened V by 3 bases and J by 8 bases, and 10 bases separated the two germline ends. CDR3 sequence reads: CASSIGPGEKLFF. For the CDR3, the DNA is TGTGCCAGTAGTATCGGACCGGGGGAAAAACTGTTTTTT.

V usage is TRBV6-5 and J usage is TRBJ1-2; D is uncertain. Germline V gene lookup returns CDR1 MNHEY and CDR2 SVGAGI. CDR3 length: 13 amino acids. V gave up 5 bases and J gave up 4 bases, with 11 bases separating them. CDR3 DNA: TGTGCCAGCAGTGGAGACCCTCGCTATGGCTACACCTTC. Protein product: CASSGDPRYGYTF.

This chain links TRBV7-9 with TRBJ2-3; D is uncertain. Trimming left V 5 bases short and J 10 bases short, with 13 bases between. The V gene's germline CDR1 is SEHNR and CDR2 FQNEAQ (reference sequence). The CDR3 extends over 12 amino acids. In nucleotides, the CDR3 is TGTGCCAGCAGCCAGATGGAAGGGCCGCAGTATTTT. Translation gives CASSQMEGPQYF. Variable domain in full (rest from reference TRBV7-9 and TRBJ2-3): DTGVSQNPRHKITKRGQNVTFRCDPISEHNRLYWYRQTLGQGPEFLTYFQNEAQLEKSRLLSDRFSAERPKGSFSTLEIQRTEQGDSAMYLCASSQMEGPQYFGPGTRLTVL.

As for this clone: The sample carries other DNA sequences with the same CDR3. The chain combines TRBV4-3 with TRBJ1-3; 7 bases line up with TRBD1. Trimming removed 3 bases from V and 3 bases from J; junction bases left unmatched: 5. Per the germline V gene, CDR1 is LGHNA and CDR2 is YSLEER. The CDR3 contains 15 residues. The CDR3 region is CASSQETGDGNTIYF. The CDR3 DNA sequence: TGCGCCAGCAGCCAGGAAACAGGGGATGGAAACACCATATATTTT.

The chain carries TRBV12-5 and TRBJ2-4, with TRBD2 identical over 9 bases. Germline CDR1 reads LGHNT; CDR2 reads FRNRAP. CDR3 length: 14 amino acids. V trimming: 1 base; J trimming: 5 bases; junction bases outside the gene matches: 0. The CDR3 nucleotides read TGTGCTAGTGGTTTGGAGCGGGAGGAAAACATTCAGTACTTC. Translating gives CASGLEREENIQYF.

The chain links TRBV27 to TRBJ2-5, with a possible D match to TRBD2 (5 bases). Judging by the DNA end, TRBJ2-7 fits better; the J call may be wrong. This CDR3 spans 13 amino acids. Germline V gene sequence: CDR1 MNHEY, CDR2 SMNVEV (reference sequence). CDR3 region: CASSRGSSYEQYF. CDR3 coding DNA: TGTGCCAGCAGTCGAGGGAGCTCCTACGAGCAGTACTTC.